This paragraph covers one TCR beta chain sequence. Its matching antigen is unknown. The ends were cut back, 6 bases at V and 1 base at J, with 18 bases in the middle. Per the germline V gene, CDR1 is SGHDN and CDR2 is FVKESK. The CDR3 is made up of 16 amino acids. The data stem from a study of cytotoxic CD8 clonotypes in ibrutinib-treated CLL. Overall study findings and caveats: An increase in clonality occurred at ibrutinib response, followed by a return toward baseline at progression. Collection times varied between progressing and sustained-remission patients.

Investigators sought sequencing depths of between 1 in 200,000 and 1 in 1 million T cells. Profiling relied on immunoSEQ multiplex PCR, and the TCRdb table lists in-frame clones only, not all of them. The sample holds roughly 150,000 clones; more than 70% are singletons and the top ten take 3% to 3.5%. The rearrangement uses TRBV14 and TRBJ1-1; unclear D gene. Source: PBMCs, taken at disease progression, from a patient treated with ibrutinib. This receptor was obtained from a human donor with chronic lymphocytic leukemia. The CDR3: CASRPTPGRGNTEAFF. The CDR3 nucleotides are TGTGCCAGCAGGCCAACTCCCGGACGGGGGAACACTGAAGCTTTCTTT.